The rows below give T cell receptor beta chains drawn from one sample of a study of shared clonotypes between healthy human individuals. Clones were read by immunoSEQ multiplex PCR, and TCRdb kept only the in-frame ones, dropping some. Here the sample spans about 530,000 clones, 90% to 96% being singletons. The sequenced sample was naive CD4+ T cells sorted from blood. The receptors stem from a woman aged 25 to 39 in good health. The CDR3 runs from the conserved cysteine through the conserved F or W. D genes are given only for firm matches. Some rows mark clone size as missing; the rest say once, few, many or name a class of expanded clone.

TGTGCCAGCAGTTTTTCCATCAAATCGGGGACTAGCGGATACAATGAGCAGTTCTTC CASSFSIKSGTSGYNEQFF TRBV27 19 TRBD2 once TRBJ2-1
TGTGCCAGCTCTGGGACAGGAGTTATAAGGGAGCTGTTTTTT CASSGTGVIRELFF TRBV18 14 TRBD1 NA TRBJ2-2
TGTGCCAGCAGCACTAGAGAGTTCTTC CASSTREFF TRBV7-9 9 NA NA TRBJ2-1
TGTGCCAGCAGTTTCCAGGGGGCCGGGTCCTACGAGCAGTACTTC CASSFQGAGSYEQYF TRBV28 15 TRBD1 NA TRBJ2-7
TGTGCCAGCACCTACCCCGCCGGGGGCACTGAAGCTTTCTTT CASTYPAGGTEAFF TRBV28 14 NA NA TRBJ1-1
TGTGCCAGCAGCAAACAGCAGGGTAACAATGAGCAGTTCTTC CASSKQQGNNEQFF TRBV11-3 14 NA NA TRBJ2-1
TGTGCCAGCAGCTTATGGTCGAACACCGGGGAGCTGTTTTTT CASSLWSNTGELFF TRBV7-8 14 NA NA TRBJ2-2
TGTGCCAGCAGTAAAACAGGGACTTCTGTGAACACTGAAGCTTTCTTT CASSKTGTSVNTEAFF TRBV6-6 16 NA NA TRBJ1-1
TGTGCCAGCAGTTACTCGACGGGCGAGCAGTACTTC CASSYSTGEQYF TRBV6-5 12 NA NA TRBJ2-7
TGCGCCAGCAGCCAAGCTTTCCCCCGTCAGGGTGAGCAGTTCTTC CASSQAFPRQGEQFF TRBV4-1 15 NA NA TRBJ2-1
TGCAGCGTTGAAGATCTAGGGCGGGCACTGTTTTTT CSVEDLGRALFF TRBV29-1 12 NA NA TRBJ1-4
TGTGCCAGCAGCCAAGGATGGTTACAGGGGGGGGGAGCTTTCTTT CASSQGWLQGGGAFF TRBV4-2 15 TRBD1 NA TRBJ1-1
TGTGCCAGCAGTCGAGACAGGGGGACGGAGCAGCCCCAGCATTTT CASSRDRGTEQPQHF TRBV6-6 15 TRBD1 NA TRBJ1-5
TGTGCCAGCAGCTTAGCTGAAAGACAGAGCTCCTACGAGCAGTACTTC CASSLAERQSSYEQYF TRBV7-9 16 NA NA TRBJ2-7
TGTGCCATCAGTGAGTCGATGCGGGCTAGCGGGAAGGGAGAGACCCAGTACTTC CAISESMRASGKGETQYF TRBV10-3 18 TRBD2 NA TRBJ2-5
TGTGCCAGCAGTACCGGGCCGCAAGAGACCCAGTACTTC CASSTGPQETQYF TRBV6-6 13 NA NA TRBJ2-5
TGTGCCAGCAGAAATCACCCAAGGGGGACAAGCATTCAGTACTTC CASRNHPRGTSIQYF TRBV28 15 NA NA TRBJ2-4
TGTGCCAGCTCCCCCAATAAGGAGGGAGGGAGCTATGGCTACACCTTC CASSPNKEGGSYGYTF TRBV18 16 NA NA TRBJ1-2
TGTGCCAGCACCCCGGACAGGGGGCCGAGGACCGGGGAGCTGTTTTTT CASTPDRGPRTGELFF TRBV27 16 TRBD1 NA TRBJ2-2
TGTGCCAGCAGTGAATCCCCAGCGACTCATTCACCCCTCCACTTT CASSESPATHSPLHF TRBV25-1 15 NA NA TRBJ1-6
TGTGCCAGCAGTTACGACAGGGTCTTAGGCTACACCTTC CASSYDRVLGYTF TRBV6-5 13 TRBD1 NA TRBJ1-2
TGTGCCAGCACGGGACCTTTAGGGAACACTGAAGCTTTCTTT CASTGPLGNTEAFF TRBV2 14 NA once TRBJ1-1
TGTGCCAGCACGACAGGCCGTGCAACTAATGAAAAACTGTTTTTT CASTTGRATNEKLFF TRBV7-9 15 NA NA TRBJ1-4
TGTGCCAGCAGGGCCCAGGACAGCTTCACCTACGAGCAGTACTTC CASRAQDSFTYEQYF TRBV7-9 15 NA NA TRBJ2-7
TGTGCCAGCAGCAATGGACAGGGTAGGCGCGACACTGAAGCTTTCTTT CASSNGQGRRDTEAFF TRBV21-1 16 NA NA TRBJ1-1
TGTGCCAGCACCCCGACCATATCCGAAGCGAATTCACCCCTCCACTTT CASTPTISEANSPLHF TRBV2 16 NA NA TRBJ1-6
TGTGCCTGGAGTCGGAACAGTGGGGAGCTGTTTTTT CAWSRNSGELFF TRBV30 12 NA NA TRBJ2-2
TGTGCCAGCAGGAAACAGGGGGGGAACACTGAAGCTTTCTTT CASRKQGGNTEAFF TRBV6-6 14 TRBD1 NA TRBJ1-1
TGTGCCAGCAGCCAAGATACACAGAGCTCCTACGAGCAGTACTTC CASSQDTQSSYEQYF TRBV4-2 15 NA NA TRBJ2-7
TGTGCCAGCAGCCACCCCCGGACAATCTCTCATGAGCAGTTCTTC CASSHPRTISHEQFF TRBV13 15 NA NA TRBJ2-1
TGCGCCAGCAGCTTGGTCAGCGTGAGCTCCTACGAGCAGTACTTC CASSLVSVSSYEQYF TRBV5-1 15 NA NA TRBJ2-7
TGTGCCAGCAGCTTAGTTGCGGGAGGGCCTAATACGCAGTATTTT CASSLVAGGPNTQYF TRBV11-2 15 TRBD2 NA TRBJ2-3
TGTGCCAGCAGCCTACAGGGCTATGGCTACACCTTC CASSLQGYGYTF TRBV28 12 NA NA TRBJ1-2
TGTGCCAGCAGTCCCGCCAAGTATAGCAATCAGCCCCAGCATTTT CASSPAKYSNQPQHF TRBV28 15 NA NA TRBJ1-5
TGCGCCAGCAGTGAGTCGGGGATCCTTAGCAATCAGCCCCAGCATTTT CASSESGILSNQPQHF TRBV10-2 16 NA NA TRBJ1-5
TGTGCCAGCAGCTCCGGGACAGGGGTCCAGCCCCAGCATTTT CASSSGTGVQPQHF TRBV5-5 14 TRBD1 once TRBJ1-5
TGTGCCAGCTCCGAGGGGGTGGGGGCCCTGAGCTCCTACGAGCAGTACTTC CASSEGVGALSSYEQYF TRBV18 17 NA NA TRBJ2-7
TGCGCCAGCAGTGAGGCGGGGCAGCCGATCTCCTATGGCTACACCTTC CASSEAGQPISYGYTF TRBV10-2 16 NA NA TRBJ1-2
TGCAGCGTCGTCCTTCTGGCTCGGCCTGAAGCTTTCTTT CSVVLLARPEAFF TRBV29-1 13 NA NA TRBJ1-1
TGTGCCAGCCACGGGGGCCAGCCCCAGCATTTT CASHGGQPQHF TRBV28 11 NA NA TRBJ1-5
TGTGCCAGCAGTTATTCCGGACAGGGACAGGGTTATGGCTACACCTTC CASSYSGQGQGYGYTF TRBV27 16 TRBD1 NA TRBJ1-2
TGTGCCAGCAGCCCGGGGACTTCATACAATGAGCAGTTCTTC CASSPGTSYNEQFF TRBV7-8 14 NA NA TRBJ2-1
TGTGCCAGTAGTATCGGCCCTAGCGGGAGGGCCTACAATGAGCAGTTCTTC CASSIGPSGRAYNEQFF TRBV19 17 TRBD2 NA TRBJ2-1
TGTGCCAGCAAATCCCCCAGAGCCATGAACACTGAAGCTTTCTTT CASKSPRAMNTEAFF TRBV27 15 NA NA TRBJ1-1
TGTGCCAGCAGTTTTACTAGCGGGCCCTACGAGCAGTACTTC CASSFTSGPYEQYF TRBV27 14 TRBD2 NA TRBJ2-7
TGTGCCAGCAGTTTGCACTCGTCGTTACAGGGTGAGCAGTTCTTC CASSLHSSLQGEQFF TRBV28 15 NA NA TRBJ2-1
TGTGCCAGCAGTTTAGTCTCGTCAGGGGTCTATGGCTACACCTTC CASSLVSSGVYGYTF TRBV28 15 NA NA TRBJ1-2
TGTGCCAGCAGCTTAGAAGGGGGCAATCAGCCCCAGCATTTT CASSLEGGNQPQHF TRBV7-2 14 NA NA TRBJ1-5
TGTGCCAGTAGTACGCGGACTAGCGGGAGGATATATTCCGGTGAGCAGTTCTTC CASSTRTSGRIYSGEQFF TRBV19 18 TRBD2 NA TRBJ2-1
NA CASSVGPGEYTGELFF TRBV5-8 16 NA NA TRBJ2-2
TGTGCCAGCAGGCAAGGGGTGGGACAGAGATACGAGCAGTACTTC CASRQGVGQRYEQYF TRBV6-1 15 TRBD1 NA TRBJ2-7
TGTGCCAGCAGTTCAACAGGGGTTCAGCCCCAGCATTTT CASSSTGVQPQHF TRBV2 13 TRBD1 NA TRBJ1-5
TGTGCCAGCAGCTTGTATGTGGTAGACCGACGCTCCTACAATGAGCAGTTCTTC CASSLYVVDRRSYNEQFF TRBV11-2 18 NA NA TRBJ2-1